This T cell receptor beta chain was sequenced in a study of immune evolution from preneoplasia to lung adenocarcinoma. TCRdb's table, derived via immunoSEQ multiplex PCR, lists solely in-frame clones and lacks some. The sample includes 35,000 or so clones, 74% of them seen just once. The CDR3 consists of 13 residues. Trimming cost V 5 bases and J 4 bases, with 11 bases left between them. The V gene's germline CDR1 is SGHRS and CDR2 YFSETQ. Sample: FFPE invasive lung adenocarcinoma tissue. This TCR was sampled from a person aged 55-75 years with lung adenocarcinoma. The chain uses TRBV5-1 and TRBJ2-3; maybe TRBD2 (5 bases). The CDR3 coding sequence is TGCGCCAGCAGGGACTTGGGATCAGATACGCAGTATTTT. As protein: CASRDLGSDTQYF.